This T cell receptor (beta chain) was documented in a study of liver allograft versus peripheral blood T cells. Looking at the study overall: Recipients' peripheral blood T cell receptor repertoires were compared with those in transplanted livers.

This clonotype occurred a few times. Its target is unknown. TCRdb used MiXCR to reprocess the reads, holding one entry per CDR3 protein. Of roughly 7,800 distinct CDR3 sequences in the sample, 17% are singletons; the top ten hold around 1.5%. Findings and limits, study-wide: Reportedly, liver allograft T cell receptor repertoires differed from peripheral blood ones.

Trimming pared 3 bases from V and 8 bases from J, leaving 5 bases between. The CDR3 runs to 11 residues. Germline CDR1 is SEHNR and CDR2 is FQNEAQ (reference sequence). The chain joins TRBV7-9 to TRBJ2-1, with no clear D. The receptor comes from a human patient who had a liver transplant. These T cells may partly come from the graft donor. CDR3 bases: TGTGCCAGCAGCTTTCCGGATGAGCAGTTCTTC. As protein: CASSFPDEQFF.